The 4 T cell receptor beta chains below were found in one sample sequenced in a study of blood T cell repertoires in COVID-19. Data came from immunoSEQ multiplex PCR; TCRdb stores just in-frame clones and leaves some out. The sample shows 210,000 or so clones, roughly nine tenths of them seen only once. Source material: peripheral blood. These receptors all stem from a woman aged 45-65 years with acute or convalescent COVID-19.

The J gene is TRBJ2-7, the V gene TRBV30, with 7 bases lining up with TRBD2. The CDR3 consists of 13 residues. Germline lookup yields CDR1 GTSNPN and CDR2 SVGIG (reference sequence). V lost 3 bases and J lost 2; bases outside the gene matches: 4. The CDR3 DNA follows: TGTGCCTGGAGGCGGGCGGGGGCCTACGAGCAGTACTTC. Amino acid sequence: CAWRRAGAYEQYF.

The chain combines TRBV7-7 with TRBJ2-5; 7 bases line up with TRBD2. Trimming cost V 5 bases and J 7 bases; bases outside gene matches: 10. Per the germline V gene, CDR1 is SSHAT and CDR2 is FNYEAQ (reference sequence). The CDR3 length is 14 residues. CDR3 sequence: CASSPSTGEGTQYF. CDR3 coding DNA: TGTGCCAGCAGCCCATCTACGGGGGAGGGGACCCAGTACTTC.

CDR3 in amino acids: CASSYQGQVGQPQHF. CDR3 nucleotide sequence: TGTGCCAGCAGTTATCAGGGACAGGTCGGTCAGCCCCAGCATTTT. The chain links TRBV6-5 to TRBJ1-5; the match to TRBD1 covers 8 bases. In germline, CDR1 is MNHEY, CDR2 SVGAGI. CDR3 length equals 15 residues. V trimming: 3 bases; J trimming: 6 bases; junction bases outside the gene matches: 7.

The chain has TRBV19 and TRBJ2-1; TRBD2 matches 11 bases. This CDR3 region has 16 residues. The V gene end was trimmed by 4 bases and the J gene end by 3 bases; junction bases not matched to a gene: 5. Germline V gene lookup returns CDR1 LNHDA and CDR2 SQIVND (reference sequence). The CDR3 spells CASSSLAGGGYNEQFF. The CDR3, as DNA: TGTGCCAGTAGTAGCTTAGCGGGGGGGGGCTACAATGAGCAGTTCTTC.